The source of this T cell receptor beta chain is a study of blood T cells in healthy people across ages. Study-wide results and limits: Expanded clonotype changes were possibly confounded by unknown donor CMV status. Comparison with aged donors showed that long-lived donors had more naive CD4+ cells and higher diversity.

This clonotype has just a few counts. Its target is unknown. A second about 6 to 12 cycle PCR used barcoded and J-beta primers. A single record per CDR3 protein comes from TCRdb applying MiXCR to the 5' RACE reads. The data hold around 1,600,000 distinct CDR3 sequences, with approximately 43% observed a single time. This CDR3 is built from 15 residues. Trimming at V came to 8 bases and at J to 6 bases, leaving 12 bases not matched to a gene. The V gene's germline CDR1 is MNHEY and CDR2 SMNVEV (reference sequence). The donors, aged roughly 6 to 95, were healthy Caucasians from Russia. The chain couples TRBV27 to TRBJ2-1, with 8 bases identical to TRBD2. The TCR comes from a woman aged 18-29 years in good health. Material for sequencing was blood. The CDR3 DNA reads TGTGCCAGCGCATATTCCGGGACTAGGCCCAATGAGCAGTTCTTC. This encodes CASAYSGTRPNEQFF.